These T cell receptor beta chains were read from a single sample in a study of CD8 T cells in Susac syndrome. TCRdb analysed the immunoSEQ multiplex PCR reads with MiXCR anew, one entry per CDR3 protein. The sample shows roughly 250,000 distinct CDR3 sequences, about 95% of them seen only once. Sequencing input: CD4+ T cells from PBMCs. The receptors derive from a human donor with Susac syndrome. Each CDR3 is given without its conserved first and last residue. The D gene is left open where the match is weak.

D gene | V gene | CDR3 protein
. | TRBV29-1 | SVVHSYQETQY
. | TRBV20-1 | SATADYGYT
TRBD2 | TRBV6-5 | ASLLAGGDTQY
. | TRBV4-2 | ASDPRENYEQY
. | TRBV2 | ASRGLGETQY
. | TRBV28 | ASSLTSRGGYT
. | TRBV3-1 | ASSLDSYTDTQY
TRBD1 | TRBV28 | ASTGTVNYEQY
. | TRBV20-1 | SARRSGLLETQY
. | TRBV25-1 | ASSVHRKAF
. | TRBV9 | ASSPREAGGNTEAF
. | TRBV2 | ASRQGLSNQPQH
. | TRBV12-3/TRBV12-4 | ASSRDNNEQF
. | TRBV4-1 | ASSQTRGRVINTEAF
TRBD1 | TRBV29-1 | SAMDRDYGYT
TRBD1 | TRBV5-8 | ASSRGPTGIGGYT
. | TRBV28 | ASRLLETQY
TRBD1 | TRBV7-9 | AETGAYGYT
TRBD2 | TRBV7-8 | ASSLVQAGGHEQF
. | TRBV29-1 | SAVHNYGYT
. | TRBV12-3/TRBV12-4 | ASSFYLTDDPNEQF
. | TRBV6-5 | ASSFVGGGYT
. | TRBV28 | ASGTQYGYT
. | TRBV20-1 | SASWGGTDTQY
. | TRBV27 | ASRNTGTLGEKLF
TRBD2 | TRBV27 | ASSLGLASTGELF
TRBD2 | TRBV19 | ASSTAGGTKNIQY
. | TRBV20-1 | SASYLAGQPQH
TRBD1 | TRBV12-3/TRBV12-4 | ASRAGGGHGYT
. | TRBV11-2 | ASSFEWDNEQF
TRBD2 | TRBV13 | ASIFSGTSTDTQY
TRBD2 | TRBV4-1 | ASIPSSGSTDTQY
TRBD1 | TRBV2 | ASSTQGDTEAF
TRBD1 | TRBV28 | ASSLQGQGDYQPQH
. | TRBV20-1 | SARVGAEGETQY
. | TRBV20-1 | SAREDLAKNIQY
TRBD2 | TRBV12-3/TRBV12-4 | ASSLRSGTSGSKF
. | TRBV20-1 | SAHSTGESEQY
TRBD1 | TRBV4-1 | ASSQGRDRSHGETQY
TRBD2 | TRBV15 | ATSRAGTSGYTGELF
. | TRBV5-1 | ASSRGAPNTEAF
. | TRBV29-1 | SVENKETQY
. | TRBV6-5 | ASSYSRVGTSSYEQY
TRBD2 | TRBV9 | ASSVVTSGREF
TRBD1 | TRBV20-1 | SAKNRGKKAEAF
. | TRBV5-6 | ASSTTGQPYEQY
. | TRBV19 | ASSSTLTVRHQETQY
. | TRBV28 | ASSPSDRNLAKNIQY
. | TRBV25-1 | ASSESASGNTIY
. | TRBV29-1 | SYDSLGAHNEQF
. | TRBV27 | ASNLQGSNQPQH